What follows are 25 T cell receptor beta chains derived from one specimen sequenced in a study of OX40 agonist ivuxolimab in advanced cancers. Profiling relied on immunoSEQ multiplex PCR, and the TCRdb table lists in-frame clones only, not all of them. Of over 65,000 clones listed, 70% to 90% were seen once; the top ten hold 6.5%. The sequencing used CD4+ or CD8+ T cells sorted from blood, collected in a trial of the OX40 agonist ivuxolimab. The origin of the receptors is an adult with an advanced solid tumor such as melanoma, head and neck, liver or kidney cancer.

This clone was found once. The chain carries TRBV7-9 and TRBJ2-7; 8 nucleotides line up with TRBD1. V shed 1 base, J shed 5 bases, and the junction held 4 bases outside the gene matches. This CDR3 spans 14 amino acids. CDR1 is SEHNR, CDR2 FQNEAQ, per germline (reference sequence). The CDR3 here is CASSLGGQVHEQYF. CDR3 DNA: TGTGCCAGCAGCTTAGGGGGACAGGTCCACGAGCAGTACTTC.

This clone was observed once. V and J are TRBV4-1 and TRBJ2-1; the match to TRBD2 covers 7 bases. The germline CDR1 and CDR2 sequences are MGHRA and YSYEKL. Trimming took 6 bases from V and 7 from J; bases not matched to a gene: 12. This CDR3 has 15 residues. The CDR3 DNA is TGCGCCAGCAGGACACGAGCGGGGACTCAAAATGAGCAGTTCTTC. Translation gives CASRTRAGTQNEQFF.

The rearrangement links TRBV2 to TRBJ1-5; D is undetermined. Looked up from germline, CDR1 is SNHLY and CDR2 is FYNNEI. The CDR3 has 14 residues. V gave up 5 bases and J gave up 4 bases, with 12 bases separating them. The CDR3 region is CASSSPPANQPQHF. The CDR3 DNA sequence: TGTGCCAGCAGTTCCCCCCCAGCAAATCAGCCCCAGCATTTT.

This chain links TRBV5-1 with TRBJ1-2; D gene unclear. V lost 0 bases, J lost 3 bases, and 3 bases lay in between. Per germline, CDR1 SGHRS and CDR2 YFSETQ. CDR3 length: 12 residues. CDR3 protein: CASSLDDYGYTF. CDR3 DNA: TGCGCCAGCAGCTTGGATGACTATGGCTACACCTTC.

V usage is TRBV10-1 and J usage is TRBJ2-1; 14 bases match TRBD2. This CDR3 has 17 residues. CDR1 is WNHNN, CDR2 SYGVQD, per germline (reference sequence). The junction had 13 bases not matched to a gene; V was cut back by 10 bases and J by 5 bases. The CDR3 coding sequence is TGCGCCACCTCAGGACTAGCGGGAGGCCCCGGCAACAATGAGCAGTTCTTC. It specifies CATSGLAGGPGNNEQFF.

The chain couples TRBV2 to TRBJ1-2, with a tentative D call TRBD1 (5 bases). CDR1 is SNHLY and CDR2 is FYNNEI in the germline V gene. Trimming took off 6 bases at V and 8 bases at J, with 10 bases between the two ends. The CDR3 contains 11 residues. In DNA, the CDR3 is TGTGCCAGCAGAGAGGGGACGGGCTACACCTTC. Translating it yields CASREGTGYTF. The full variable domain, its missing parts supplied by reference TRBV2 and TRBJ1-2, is EPEVTQTPSHQVTQMGQEVILRCVPISNHLYFYWYRQILGQKVEFLVSFYNNEISEKSEIFDDQFSVERPDGSNFTLKIRSTKLEDSAMYFCASREGTGYTFGSGTRLTVV.

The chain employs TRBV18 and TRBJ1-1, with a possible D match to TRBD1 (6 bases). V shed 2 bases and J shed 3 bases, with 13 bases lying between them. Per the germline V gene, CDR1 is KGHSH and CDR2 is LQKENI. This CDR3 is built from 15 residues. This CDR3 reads CASSPVLGGDTEAFF. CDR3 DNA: TGTGCCAGCTCACCAGTGTTAGGGGGTGACACTGAAGCTTTCTTT.

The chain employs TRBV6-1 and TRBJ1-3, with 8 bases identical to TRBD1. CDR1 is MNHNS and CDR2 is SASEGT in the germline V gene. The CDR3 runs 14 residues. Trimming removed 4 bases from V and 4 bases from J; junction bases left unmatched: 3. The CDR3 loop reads CASSGTGKGNTIYF. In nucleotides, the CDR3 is TGTGCCAGCAGTGGGACAGGGAAAGGAAACACCATATATTTT.

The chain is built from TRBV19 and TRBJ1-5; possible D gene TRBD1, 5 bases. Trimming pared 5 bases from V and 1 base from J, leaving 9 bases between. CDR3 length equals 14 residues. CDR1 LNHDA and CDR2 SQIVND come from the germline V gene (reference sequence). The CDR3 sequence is CASSLRQSNQPQHF. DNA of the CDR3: TGTGCCAGTAGTCTTCGACAGAGCAATCAGCCCCAGCATTTT.

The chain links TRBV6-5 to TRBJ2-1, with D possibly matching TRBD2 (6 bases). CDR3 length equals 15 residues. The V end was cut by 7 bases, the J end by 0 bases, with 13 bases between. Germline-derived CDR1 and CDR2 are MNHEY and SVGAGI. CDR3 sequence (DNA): TGTGCCAGCACCGAGGCGGGACGCTCCTACAATGAGCAGTTCTTC. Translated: CASTEAGRSYNEQFF.

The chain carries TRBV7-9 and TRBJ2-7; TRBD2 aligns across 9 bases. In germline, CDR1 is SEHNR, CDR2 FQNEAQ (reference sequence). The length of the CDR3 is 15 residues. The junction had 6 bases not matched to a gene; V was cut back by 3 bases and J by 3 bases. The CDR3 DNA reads TGTGCCAGCAGCTTGGGGCTAGCGGGACACTACGAGCAGTACTTC. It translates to CASSLGLAGHYEQYF.

CDR3 region: CASSLATGSNTEAFF. Here the CDR3 DNA reads TGCGCCAGCAGCCTAGCGACAGGTTCGAACACTGAAGCTTTCTTT. The V gene is TRBV4-3, the J gene TRBJ1-1, with D possibly TRBD1 on 6 matching bases. Germline-derived CDR1 and CDR2 are LGHNA and YSLEER. The CDR3 is 15 amino acids. Between the trimmed V and J ends, which lost 4 bases and 1 base, there was a span of 13 bases.

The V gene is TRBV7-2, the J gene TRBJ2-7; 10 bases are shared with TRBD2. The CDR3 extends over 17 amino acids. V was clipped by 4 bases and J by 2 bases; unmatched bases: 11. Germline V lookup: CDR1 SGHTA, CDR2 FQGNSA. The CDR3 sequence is CASSYWTSGAGTYEQYF. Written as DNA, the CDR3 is TGTGCCAGCAGCTATTGGACTAGCGGAGCCGGAACCTACGAGCAGTACTTC. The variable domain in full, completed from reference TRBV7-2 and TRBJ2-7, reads GAGVSQSPSNKVTEKGKDVELRCDPISGHTALYWYRQSLGQGLEFLIYFQGNSAPDKSGLPSDRFSAERTGGSVSTLTIQRTQQEDSAVYLCASSYWTSGAGTYEQYFGPGTRLTVT.

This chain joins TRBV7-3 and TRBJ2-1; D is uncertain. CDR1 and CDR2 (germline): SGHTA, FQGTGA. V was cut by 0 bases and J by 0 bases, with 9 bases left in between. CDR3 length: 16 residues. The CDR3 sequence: CASSLTVGVSYNEQFF. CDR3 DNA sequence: TGTGCCAGCAGCTTAACTGTTGGGGTCTCCTACAATGAGCAGTTCTTC.

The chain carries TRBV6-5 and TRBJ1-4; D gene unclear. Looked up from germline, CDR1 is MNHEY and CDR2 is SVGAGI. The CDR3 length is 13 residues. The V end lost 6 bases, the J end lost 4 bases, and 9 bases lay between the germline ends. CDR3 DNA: TGTGCCAGCAGGCGACGGAGTAATGAAAAACTGTTTTTT. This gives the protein CASRRRSNEKLFF.

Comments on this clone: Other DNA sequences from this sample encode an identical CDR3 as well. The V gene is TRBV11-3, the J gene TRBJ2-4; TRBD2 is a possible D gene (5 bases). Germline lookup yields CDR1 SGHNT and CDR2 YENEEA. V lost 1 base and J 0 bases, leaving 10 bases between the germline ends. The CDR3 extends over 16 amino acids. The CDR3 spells CASSLAQGLAKNIQYF. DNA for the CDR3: TGTGCCAGCAGCTTAGCCCAAGGACTAGCCAAAAACATTCAGTACTTC.

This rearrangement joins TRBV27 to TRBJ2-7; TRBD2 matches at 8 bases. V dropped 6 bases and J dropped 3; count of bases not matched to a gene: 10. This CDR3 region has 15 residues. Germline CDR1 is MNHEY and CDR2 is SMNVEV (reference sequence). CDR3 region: CASSPETSGRYEQYF. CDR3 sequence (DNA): TGTGCCAGCAGCCCCGAAACTAGCGGACGCTACGAGCAGTACTTC.

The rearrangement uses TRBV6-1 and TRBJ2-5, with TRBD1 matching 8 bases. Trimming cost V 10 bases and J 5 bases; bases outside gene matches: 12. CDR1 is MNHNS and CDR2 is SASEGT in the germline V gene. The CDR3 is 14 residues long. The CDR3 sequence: CATSRRGQRETQYF. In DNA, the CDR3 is TGTGCCACCTCCCGCAGGGGGCAGCGGGAGACCCAGTACTTC.

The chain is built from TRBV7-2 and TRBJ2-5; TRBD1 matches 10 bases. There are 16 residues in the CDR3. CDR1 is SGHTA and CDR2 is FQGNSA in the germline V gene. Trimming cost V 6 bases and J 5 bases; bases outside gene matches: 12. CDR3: CASSLFAGTGVETQYF. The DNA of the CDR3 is TGTGCCAGCAGTCTTTTTGCCGGGACAGGGGTGGAGACCCAGTACTTC.

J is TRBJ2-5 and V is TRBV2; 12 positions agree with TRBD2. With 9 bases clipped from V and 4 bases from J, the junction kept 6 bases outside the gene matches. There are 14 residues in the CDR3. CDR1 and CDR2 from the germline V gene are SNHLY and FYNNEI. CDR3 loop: CASRLAGVGETQYF. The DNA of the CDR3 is TGTGCCAGTAGACTAGCGGGAGTTGGAGAGACCCAGTACTTC. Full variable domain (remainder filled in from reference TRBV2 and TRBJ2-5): EPEVTQTPSHQVTQMGQEVILRCVPISNHLYFYWYRQILGQKVEFLVSFYNNEISEKSEIFDDQFSVERPDGSNFTLKIRSTKLEDSAMYFCASRLAGVGETQYFGPGTRLLVL.

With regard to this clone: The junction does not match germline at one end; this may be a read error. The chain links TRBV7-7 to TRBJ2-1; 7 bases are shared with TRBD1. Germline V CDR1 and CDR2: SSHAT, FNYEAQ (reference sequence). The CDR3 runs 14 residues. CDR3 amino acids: CASSLDRESGEQFF. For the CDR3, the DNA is TGTGCTAGCAGCCTTGACAGGGAAAGTGGTGAGCAGTTCTTC.

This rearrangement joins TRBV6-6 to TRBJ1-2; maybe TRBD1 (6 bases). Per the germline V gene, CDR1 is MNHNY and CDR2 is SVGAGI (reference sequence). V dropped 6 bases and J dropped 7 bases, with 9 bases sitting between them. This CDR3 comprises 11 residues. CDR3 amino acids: CASSRGSGYTF. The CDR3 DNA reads TGTGCCAGCAGCAGGGGATCTGGCTACACCTTC.

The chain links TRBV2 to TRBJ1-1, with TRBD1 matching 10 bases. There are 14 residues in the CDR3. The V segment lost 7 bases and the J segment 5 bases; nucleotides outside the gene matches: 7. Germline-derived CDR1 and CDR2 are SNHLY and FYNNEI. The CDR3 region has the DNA TGTGCCAGCAAAGGGACAGGGGTTGTGACTGAAGCTTTCTTT. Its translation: CASKGTGVVTEAFF.

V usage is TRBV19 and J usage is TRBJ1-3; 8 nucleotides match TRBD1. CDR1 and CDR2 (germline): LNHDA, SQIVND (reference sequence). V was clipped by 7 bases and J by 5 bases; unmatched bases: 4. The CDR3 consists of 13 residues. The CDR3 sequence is CASTGQGRNTIYF. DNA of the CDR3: TGTGCCAGTACCGGACAGGGCCGAAACACCATATATTTT.

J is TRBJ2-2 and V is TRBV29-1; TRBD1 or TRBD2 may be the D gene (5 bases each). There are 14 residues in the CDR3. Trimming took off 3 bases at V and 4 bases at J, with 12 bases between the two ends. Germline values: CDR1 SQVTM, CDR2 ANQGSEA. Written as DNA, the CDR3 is TGCAGCGTTGATTGGGGGACGGGCACCGGGGAGCTGTTTTTT. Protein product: CSVDWGTGTGELFF.